This TCR beta chain was profiled in a study of molecular identifiers for immune sequencing clone quantification. MiXCR, applied by TCRdb to the PCR reads, yields one record per CDR3 protein. The table lists about 300,000 distinct CDR3 sequences, around 21% of them singletons. This clonotype occurred many times. Its antigen is undetermined. This CDR3 has 11 residues. The germline gives CDR1 MNHEY, CDR2 SMNVEV (reference sequence). Trimming took off 5 bases at V and 4 bases at J, with 5 bases between the two ends. Naive CD8 libraries came from around 20,000 to 990,000 sorted cells with 10%, 30% or 50% RNA. Findings and limits, study-wide: In naive cells, clones above 20 RNA copies held under 1% of molecules, whereas in effector cells they held over 98%.

This clonotype was obtained from a human donor in good health. Some libraries in this study had Jurkat cell RNA spiked in. The sequencing input was naive CD8+ T cells from blood, with Jurkat cell RNA spiked in. Subset reported: FACS-sorted CD8+CD4-CCR7+CD45RA+ naive T cells. V usage is TRBV27 and J usage is TRBJ1-1; D call uncertain. In DNA, the CDR3 is TGTGCCAGCAGTACCGCCACTGAAGCTTTCTTT. This encodes CASSTATEAFF.